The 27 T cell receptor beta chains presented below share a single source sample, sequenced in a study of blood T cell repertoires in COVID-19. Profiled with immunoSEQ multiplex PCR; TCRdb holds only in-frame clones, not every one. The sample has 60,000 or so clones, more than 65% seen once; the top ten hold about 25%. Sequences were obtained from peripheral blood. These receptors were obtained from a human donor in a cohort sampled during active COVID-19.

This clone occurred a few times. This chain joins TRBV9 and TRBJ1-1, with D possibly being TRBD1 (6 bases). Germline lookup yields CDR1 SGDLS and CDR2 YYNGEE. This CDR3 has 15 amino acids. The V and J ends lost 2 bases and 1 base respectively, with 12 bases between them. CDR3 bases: TGTGCCAGCAGCGTCACCGCGACAGGGAACACTGAAGCTTTCTTT. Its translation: CASSVTATGNTEAFF.

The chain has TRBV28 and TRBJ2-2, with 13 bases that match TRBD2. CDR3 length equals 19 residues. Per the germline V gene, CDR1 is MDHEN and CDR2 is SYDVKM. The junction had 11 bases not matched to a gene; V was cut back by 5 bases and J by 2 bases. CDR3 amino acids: CASSNPRTSGRFNTGELFF. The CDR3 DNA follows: TGTGCCAGCAGTAACCCTAGGACTAGCGGGAGATTTAACACCGGGGAGCTGTTTTTT.

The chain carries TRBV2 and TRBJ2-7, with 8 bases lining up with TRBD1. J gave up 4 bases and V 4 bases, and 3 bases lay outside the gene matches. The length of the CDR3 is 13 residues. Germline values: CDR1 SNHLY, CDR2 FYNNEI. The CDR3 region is CASSVQGAYEQYF. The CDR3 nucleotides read TGTGCCAGCAGTGTCCAGGGGGCTTACGAGCAGTACTTC. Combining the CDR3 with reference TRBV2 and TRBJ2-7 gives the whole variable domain EPEVTQTPSHQVTQMGQEVILRCVPISNHLYFYWYRQILGQKVEFLVSFYNNEISEKSEIFDDQFSVERPDGSNFTLKIRSTKLEDSAMYFCASSVQGAYEQYFGPGTRLTVT.

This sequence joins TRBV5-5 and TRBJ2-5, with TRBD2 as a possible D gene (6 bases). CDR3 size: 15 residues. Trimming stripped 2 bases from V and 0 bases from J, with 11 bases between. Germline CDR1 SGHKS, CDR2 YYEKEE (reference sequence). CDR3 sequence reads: CASSFSSVYQETQYF. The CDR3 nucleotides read TGTGCCAGCAGCTTCTCTAGCGTGTACCAAGAGACCCAGTACTTC.

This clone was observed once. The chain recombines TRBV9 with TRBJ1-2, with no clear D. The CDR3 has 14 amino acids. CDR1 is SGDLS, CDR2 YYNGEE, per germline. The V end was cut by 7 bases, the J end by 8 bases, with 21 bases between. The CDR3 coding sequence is TGTGCCAGCTCCCCGGGAGGGATCGTAGGGGGCTACACCTTC. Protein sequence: CASSPGGIVGGYTF.

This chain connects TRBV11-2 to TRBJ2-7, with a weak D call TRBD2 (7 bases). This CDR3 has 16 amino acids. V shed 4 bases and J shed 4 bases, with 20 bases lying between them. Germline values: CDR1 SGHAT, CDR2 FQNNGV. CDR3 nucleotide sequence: TGTGCCAGCAGCTCCATAAGGGGAGGGGGAAGTTACGAGCAGTACTTC. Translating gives CASSSIRGGGSYEQYF.

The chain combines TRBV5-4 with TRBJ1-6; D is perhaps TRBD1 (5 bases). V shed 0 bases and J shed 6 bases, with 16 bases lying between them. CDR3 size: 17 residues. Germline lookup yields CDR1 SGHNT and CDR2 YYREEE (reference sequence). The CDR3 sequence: CASSLGAGGRGNSPLHF. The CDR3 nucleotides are TGTGCCAGCAGCTTGGGGGCGGGGGGGAGAGGTAATTCACCCCTCCACTTT.

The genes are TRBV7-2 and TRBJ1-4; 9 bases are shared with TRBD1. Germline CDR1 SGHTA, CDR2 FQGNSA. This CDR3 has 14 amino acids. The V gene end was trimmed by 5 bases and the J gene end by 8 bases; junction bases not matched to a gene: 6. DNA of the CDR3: TGTGCCAGCAGCCAACAGGGGGCGGGGGAAAAACTGTTTTTT. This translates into CASSQQGAGEKLFF.

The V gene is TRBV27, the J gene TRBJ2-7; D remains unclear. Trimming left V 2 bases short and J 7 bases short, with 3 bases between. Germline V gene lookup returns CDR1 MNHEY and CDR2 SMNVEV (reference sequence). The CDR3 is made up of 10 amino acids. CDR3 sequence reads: CASSLLEQYF. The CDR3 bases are TGTGCCAGCAGTTTACTAGAGCAGTACTTC.

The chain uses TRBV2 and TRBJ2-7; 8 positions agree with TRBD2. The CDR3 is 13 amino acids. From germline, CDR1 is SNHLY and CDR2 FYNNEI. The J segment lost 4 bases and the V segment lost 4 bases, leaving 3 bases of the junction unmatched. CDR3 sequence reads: CASSGSSGYEQYF. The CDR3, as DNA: TGTGCCAGCAGTGGTTCTAGCGGGTACGAGCAGTACTTC.

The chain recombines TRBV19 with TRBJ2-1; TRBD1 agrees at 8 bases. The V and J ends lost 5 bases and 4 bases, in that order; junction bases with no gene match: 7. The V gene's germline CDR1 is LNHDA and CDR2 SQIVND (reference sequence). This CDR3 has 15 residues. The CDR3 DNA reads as TGTGCCAGTAGTCCCCGGGACAGGAAATACAATGAGCAGTTCTTC. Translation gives CASSPRDRKYNEQFF.

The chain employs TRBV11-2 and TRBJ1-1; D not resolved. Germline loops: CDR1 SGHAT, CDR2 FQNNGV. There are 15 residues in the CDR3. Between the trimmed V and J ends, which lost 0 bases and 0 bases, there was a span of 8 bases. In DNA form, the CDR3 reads TGTGCCAGCAGCTTAGAATCCAGATTGAACACTGAAGCTTTCTTT. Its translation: CASSLESRLNTEAFF.

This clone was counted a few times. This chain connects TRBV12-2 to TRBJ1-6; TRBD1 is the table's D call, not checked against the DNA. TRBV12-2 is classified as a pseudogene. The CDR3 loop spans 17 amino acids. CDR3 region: CAGRRQGQHAKFSPLHF. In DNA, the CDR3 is TGTGCAGGTCGGAGACAGGGGCAACACGCGAAATTTTCACCCCTCCACTTT.

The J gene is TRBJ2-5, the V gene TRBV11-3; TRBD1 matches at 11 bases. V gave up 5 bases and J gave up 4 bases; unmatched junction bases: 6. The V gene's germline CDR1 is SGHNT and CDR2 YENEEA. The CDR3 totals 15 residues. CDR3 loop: CASSTRDRGRETQYF. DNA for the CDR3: TGTGCCAGCAGCACCAGGGACAGGGGGAGAGAGACCCAGTACTTC. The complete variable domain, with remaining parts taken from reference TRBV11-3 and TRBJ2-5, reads EAGVVQSPRYKIIEKKQPVAFWCNPISGHNTLYWYLQNLGQGPELLIRYENEEAVDDSQLPKDRFSAERLKGVDSTLKIQPAELGDSAVYLCASSTRDRGRETQYFGPGTRLLVL.

The CDR3 DNA reads TGTGCCAGCAGTTTAAAAGGACTAGCGGGACTCTACGAGCAGTACTTC. As protein: CASSLKGLAGLYEQYF. The chain employs TRBV27 and TRBJ2-7, with 12 positions matching TRBD2. The CDR3 sequence is 16 residues long. Germline CDR1 reads MNHEY; CDR2 reads SMNVEV (reference sequence). Trimming took 2 bases from V and 3 from J; bases not matched to a gene: 5.

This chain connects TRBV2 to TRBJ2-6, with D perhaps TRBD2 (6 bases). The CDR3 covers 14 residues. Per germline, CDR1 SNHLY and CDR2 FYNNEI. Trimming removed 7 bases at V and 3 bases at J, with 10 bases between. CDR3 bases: TGTGCCAGCATGGTGGGAGGTGGGGCCAACGTCCTGACTTTC. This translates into CASMVGGGANVLTF.

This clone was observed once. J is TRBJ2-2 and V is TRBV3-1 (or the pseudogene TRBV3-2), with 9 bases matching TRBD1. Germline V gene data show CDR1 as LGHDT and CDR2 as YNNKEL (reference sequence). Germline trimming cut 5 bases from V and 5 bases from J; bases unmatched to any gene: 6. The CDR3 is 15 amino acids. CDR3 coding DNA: TGTGCCAGCAGCACTGGACAGGGGATAACCGGGGAGCTGTTTTTT. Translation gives CASSTGQGITGELFF.

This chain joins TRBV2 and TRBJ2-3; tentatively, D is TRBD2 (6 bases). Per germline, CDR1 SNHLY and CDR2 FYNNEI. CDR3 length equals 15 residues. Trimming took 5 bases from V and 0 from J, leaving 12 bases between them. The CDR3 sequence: CASSLGGLSTDTQYF. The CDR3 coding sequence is TGTGCCAGCAGTTTGGGGGGACTCAGCACAGATACGCAGTATTTT.

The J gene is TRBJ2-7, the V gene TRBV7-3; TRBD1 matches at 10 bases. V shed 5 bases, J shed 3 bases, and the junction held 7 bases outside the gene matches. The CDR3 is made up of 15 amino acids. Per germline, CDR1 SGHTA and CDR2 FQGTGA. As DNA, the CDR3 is TGTGCCAGCAGCAAAGCCGGGACAGGGGACTACGAGCAGTACTTC. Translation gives CASSKAGTGDYEQYF.

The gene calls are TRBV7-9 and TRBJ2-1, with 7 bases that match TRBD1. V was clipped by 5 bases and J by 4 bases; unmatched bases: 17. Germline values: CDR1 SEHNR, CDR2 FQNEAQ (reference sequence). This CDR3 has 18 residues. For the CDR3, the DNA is TGTGCCAGCAGCCCCACCCGTTTTCGACAGGGCCGTTACAATGAGCAGTTCTTC. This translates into CASSPTRFRQGRYNEQFF.

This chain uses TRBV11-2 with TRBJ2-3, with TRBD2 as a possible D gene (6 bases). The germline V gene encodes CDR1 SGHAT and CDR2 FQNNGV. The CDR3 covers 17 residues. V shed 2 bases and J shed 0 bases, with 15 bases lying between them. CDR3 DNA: TGTGCCAGCAGCTTATGGGTAGCGGAGACTAGCACAGATACGCAGTATTTT. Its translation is CASSLWVAETSTDTQYF. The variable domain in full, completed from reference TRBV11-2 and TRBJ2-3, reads EAGVAQSPRYKIIEKRQSVAFWCNPISGHATLYWYQQILGQGPKLLIQFQNNGVVDDSQLPKDRFSAERLKGVDSTLKIQPAKLEDSAVYLCASSLWVAETSTDTQYFGPGTRLTVL.

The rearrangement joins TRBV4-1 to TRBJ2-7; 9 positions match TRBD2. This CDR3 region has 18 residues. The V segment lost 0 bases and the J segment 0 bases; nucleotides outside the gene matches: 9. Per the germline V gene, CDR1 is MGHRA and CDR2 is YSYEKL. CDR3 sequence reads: CASSQESSGAIRSYEQYF. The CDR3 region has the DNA TGCGCCAGCAGCCAAGAGTCTAGCGGGGCGATTCGCTCCTACGAGCAGTACTTC.

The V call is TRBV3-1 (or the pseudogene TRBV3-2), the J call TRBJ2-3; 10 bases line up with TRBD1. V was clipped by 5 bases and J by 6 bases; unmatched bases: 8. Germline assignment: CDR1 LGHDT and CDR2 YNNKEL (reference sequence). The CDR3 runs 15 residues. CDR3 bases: TGTGCCAGCAGCAGCCGACAGGGGGCTGGTGATACGCAGTATTTT. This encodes CASSSRQGAGDTQYF.

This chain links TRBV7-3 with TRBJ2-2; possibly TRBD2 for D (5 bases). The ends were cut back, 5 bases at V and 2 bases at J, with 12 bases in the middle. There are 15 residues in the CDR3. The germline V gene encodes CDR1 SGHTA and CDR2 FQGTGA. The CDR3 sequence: CASSLRAGNTGELFF. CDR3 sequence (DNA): TGTGCCAGCAGCCTCCGGGCGGGTAACACCGGGGAGCTGTTTTTT.

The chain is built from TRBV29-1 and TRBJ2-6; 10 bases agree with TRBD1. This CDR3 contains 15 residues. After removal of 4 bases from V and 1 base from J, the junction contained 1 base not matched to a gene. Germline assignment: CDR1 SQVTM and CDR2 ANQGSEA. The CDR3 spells CSVGDRGSGANVLTF. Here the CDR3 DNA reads TGCAGCGTTGGGGACAGGGGTTCTGGGGCCAACGTCCTGACTTTC.

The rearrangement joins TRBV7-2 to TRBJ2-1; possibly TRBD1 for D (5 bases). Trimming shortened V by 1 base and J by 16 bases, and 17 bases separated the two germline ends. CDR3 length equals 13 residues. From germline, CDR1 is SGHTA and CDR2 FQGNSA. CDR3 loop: CASSLEFPRASFF. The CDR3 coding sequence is TGTGCCAGCAGCTTAGAATTCCCCAGGGCCAGTTTCTTC.

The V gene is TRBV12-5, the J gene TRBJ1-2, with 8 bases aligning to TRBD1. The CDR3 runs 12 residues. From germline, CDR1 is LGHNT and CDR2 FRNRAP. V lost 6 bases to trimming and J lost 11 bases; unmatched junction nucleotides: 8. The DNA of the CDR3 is TGTGCTAGTGGCACGGGGACAGGAGAGTACACCTTC. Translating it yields CASGTGTGEYTF.